This TCR beta chain is from a study of CD8 T cells in ankylosing spondylitis (dated by TCRdb to about 2017). As for the study more broadly: To find TCR variants linked to disease, the study profiled T cell receptor beta repertoires in ankylosing spondylitis patients and healthy donors. The full study cohort comprised some 27 ankylosing spondylitis patients and about a hundred healthy donors. Samples of peripheral blood were taken, and for ankylosing spondylitis patients, synovial fluid was collected as well.

The paper's findings and limits, for the study overall: A TCR beta motif made up of seven or eight highly homologous amino acid variants appeared to be characteristic of blood from ankylosing spondylitis patients. Some of the motif variants had been reported before in the synovial fluid and blood of reactive arthritis patients, a finding that suggests common disease-initiation mechanisms. According to the report, matched synovial fluid samples from ankylosing spondylitis patients were significantly enriched for the disease-linked clones. The disease-linked clones showed a CD8+ phenotype and occurred at relatively low frequencies in peripheral blood.

This sample was sequenced with an Illumina HiSeq 2500. Quantitative 5'-RACE with molecular barcodes was used to prepare TCR beta libraries. On the authors' methods: Disease-linked TCR variants were identified with a new computational method built on a probabilistic model of VDJ rearrangement. TCRdb applied fastp at Q25 and MiXCR to the public reads, then kept only in-frame beta chains. Rows with a matching CDR3 protein are joined into one entry that keeps the most common DNA and genes. None of the V and J calls come from the authors' own analysis; TCRdb made them. The sample table shows 200,000 to 250,000 distinct CDR3 sequences, and 10% are seen once. The top ten constitute 2.6% of the sample. CDR1 MNHEY and CDR2 SMNVEV were looked up in the germline V gene (reference sequence). CDR3 length: 16 amino acids, cysteine to phenylalanine. Only CDR3 DNA is held: 48 bases, read in frame from base 1. V drops 2 bases and J drops 0 bases, leaving 14 bases in between.

The table lists this clonotype with many counts. Its antigen has not been determined. No base qualities exist here, and no much larger clone lies one base off it. This TCR was recovered from a male donor with ankylosing spondylitis or in good health (not recorded which). The rearranged chain carries TRBV27 and TRBJ2-7, with the identity of the D gene unclear. The sequencing input was blood, either unsorted or a sorted T cell fraction (not recorded which). In nucleotides, the sequence is TGTGCCAGCAGTTTAGAGGTCACAGCGAGCTCCTACGAGCAGTACTTC. It translates as CASSLEVTASSYEQYF.